The TCR beta chain described here comes from a study of long-term antiretroviral therapy in people with HIV. At least two post-ART and at least one pre-ART PBMC sample were available for each donor. Runs used v3.0 of the immunoSEQ assay and were done at survey level. TCRdb's table, derived via immunoSEQ multiplex PCR, lists solely in-frame clones and lacks some. The sample includes 20,000 or so clones, around 80% of them seen just once. Germline V gene lookup returns CDR1 MDHEN and CDR2 SYDVKM. The CDR3 runs to 14 residues. The junction had 11 bases not matched to a gene; V was cut back by 5 bases and J by 13 bases. On this clone: Its antigen is currently unknown.

Study conclusions and caveats: Information pertaining to ART adherence, viral resistance or therapeutic modifications was not obtained. Dominating the repertoire at all time points were the clones that expanded before ART.

The V and J genes are TRBV28 and TRBJ1-4, with 9 bases fitting TRBD1. The source is a man aged 45-65 years with HIV. This specimen was unsorted PBMCs, taken 2.2 years after starting antiretroviral therapy. CDR3 nucleotide sequence: TGTGCCAGCAGTCCAGACAGGGGGAGAGTGAGACTGTTTTTT. Amino acid sequence: CASSPDRGRVRLFF.